One and the same sample provided the 23 T cell receptor beta chains below, sequenced in a study of shared clonotypes between healthy human individuals. The table came from immunoSEQ multiplex PCR; TCRdb's copy has only in-frame clones and leaves some out. The sample lists about 650,000 clones; around 95% were seen once. Naive CD8 cells, CD45RO-negative and positively selected for CCR7, excluded terminally differentiated effector memory CD45RA+ cells. The source material was naive CD8+ T cells sorted from blood. These TCRs come from a woman aged 25 to 39 in good health.

This chain joins TRBV7-8 and TRBJ1-5; 7 nucleotides line up with TRBD1. Germline assignment: CDR1 SGHVS and CDR2 FQNEAQ. The CDR3 is made up of 15 amino acids. V lost 0 bases, J lost 4 bases, and 3 bases stayed unmatched. The CDR3 is CASSLAGGGNQPQHF. The CDR3 nucleotides are TGTGCCAGCAGCTTAGCAGGGGGCGGGAATCAGCCCCAGCATTTT.

V and J are TRBV6-6 and TRBJ1-5; TRBD1 might be the D (6 bases). The germline V and J ends were trimmed by 2 bases and 3 bases, with 14 bases remaining between them. This CDR3 has 16 amino acids. CDR1 MNHNY and CDR2 SVGAGI come from the germline V gene (reference sequence). In DNA, the CDR3 is TGTGCCAGCAGTTACGGAGGGGGGGCTACCAATCAGCCCCAGCATTTT. Its protein product is CASSYGGGATNQPQHF.

This chain links TRBV28 with TRBJ2-1; D is undetermined. CDR1 and CDR2 (germline): MDHEN, SYDVKM. V gave up 3 bases and J gave up 9 bases, with 9 bases separating them. This CDR3 has 12 residues. The CDR3 loop reads CASSFGIGEQFF. The CDR3 bases are TGTGCCAGCAGTTTTGGGATAGGTGAGCAGTTCTTC. Based on the CDR3 plus reference TRBV28 and TRBJ2-1, the full variable domain is DVKVTQSSRYLVKRTGEKVFLECVQDMDHENMFWYRQDPGLGLRLIYFSYDVKMKEKGDIPEGYSVSREKKERFSLILESASTNQTSMYLCASSFGIGEQFFGPGTRLTVL.

The J gene is TRBJ1-4, the V gene TRBV11-2; D is undetermined. This CDR3 is 17 amino acids long. Deletions cut 3 bases from V and 5 bases from J, with 19 bases between. Germline V gene sequence: CDR1 SGHAT, CDR2 FQNNGV. DNA of the CDR3: TGTGCCAGCAGCTTGTCGGCACTGGCGGTGAAGAATGAAAAACTGTTTTTT. It is translated as CASSLSALAVKNEKLFF. Looking up the rest from reference TRBV11-2 and TRBJ1-4 gives the full variable domain: EAGVAQSPRYKIIEKRQSVAFWCNPISGHATLYWYQQILGQGPKLLIQFQNNGVVDDSQLPKDRFSAERLKGVDSTLKIQPAKLEDSAVYLCASSLSALAVKNEKLFFGSGTQLSVL.

The chain joins TRBV21-1 to TRBJ1-2. TRBV21-1 is a pseudogene. The CDR3 covers 16 residues. As DNA, the CDR3 is TGTGCCAGCAGCAAAAGGTTGGCAAGGGCCTCGGGGGGCTACACCTTC. Protein sequence: CASSKRLARASGGYTF.

The genes are TRBV5-8 and TRBJ2-2, with 8 bases fitting TRBD2. The junction had 12 bases not matched to a gene; V was cut back by 4 bases and J by 7 bases. CDR3 size: 16 residues. Germline assignment: CDR1 SGHTS and CDR2 YDEGEE. This CDR3 reads CASSPVSGRSDGELFF. In nucleotides, the CDR3 is TGTGCCAGCAGCCCCGTCAGCGGGAGAAGTGACGGGGAGCTGTTTTTT.

V and J are TRBV27 and TRBJ1-2; D gene unclear. Trimming stripped 4 bases from V and 3 bases from J, with 12 bases between. The germline CDR1 and CDR2 sequences are MNHEY and SMNVEV (reference sequence). The CDR3 has 14 amino acids. CDR3: CASSSTANDYGYTF. CDR3 nucleotides: TGTGCCAGCAGTTCCACAGCCAACGACTATGGCTACACCTTC.

This clone was detected only once. The V and J genes are TRBV30 and TRBJ2-5; no clear D gene. V lost 0 bases, J lost 1 base, and 12 bases lay in between. Germline assignment: CDR1 GTSNPN and CDR2 SVGIG (reference sequence). The CDR3 runs to 15 residues. CDR3 sequence: CAWSVFGLVQETQYF. The DNA for the CDR3 is TGTGCCTGGAGTGTTTTTGGGCTAGTCCAAGAGACCCAGTACTTC.

The genes are TRBV7-9 and TRBJ2-2; no clear D. Germline V gene sequence: CDR1 SEHNR, CDR2 FQNEAQ (reference sequence). This CDR3 spans 13 amino acids. The germline V and J ends were trimmed by 4 bases and 1 base, with 4 bases remaining between them. The CDR3 nucleotides read TGTGCCAGCAGCTCCTTGAACACCGGGGAGCTGTTTTTT. Amino acids: CASSSLNTGELFF.

This clone was detected only once. The V gene is TRBV11-3, the J gene TRBJ2-5, with 8 bases fitting TRBD1. J was trimmed by 2 bases and V by 5 bases; bases with no gene match: 4. Per the germline V gene, CDR1 is SGHNT and CDR2 is YENEEA. CDR3 length: 14 amino acids. This CDR3 reads CASSPRTGQETQYF. The CDR3 nucleotides are TGTGCCAGCAGCCCCCGGACAGGGCAAGAGACCCAGTACTTC.

As to this clone: This CDR3 is also generated by other DNA sequences in the sample. CDR3 protein: CASSLDRSSGNTIYF. CDR3 sequence (DNA): TGCGCCAGCAGTCTCGACAGGAGCTCTGGAAACACCATATATTTT. The rearrangement uses TRBV5-1 and TRBJ1-3, with D perhaps TRBD1 (6 bases). V lost 5 bases and J 0 bases, leaving 12 bases between the germline ends. Germline V gene data show CDR1 as SGHRS and CDR2 as YFSETQ. This CDR3 spans 15 amino acids.

The chain joins TRBV28 to TRBJ2-5; tentative D call: TRBD2 (5 bases). The V end was cut by 3 bases, the J end by 1 base, with 9 bases between. From germline, CDR1 is MDHEN and CDR2 SYDVKM. The CDR3 sequence is 14 residues long. The CDR3 region is CASSFYGVQETQYF. The CDR3 nucleotides are TGTGCCAGCAGTTTCTACGGGGTCCAAGAGACCCAGTACTTC.

This chain joins TRBV13 and TRBJ2-7; TRBD2 might be the D (5 bases). This CDR3 has 17 amino acids. CDR1 is PRHDT, CDR2 FYEKMQ, per germline (reference sequence). Trimming pared 0 bases from V and 4 bases from J, leaving 19 bases between. The CDR3 nucleotides are TGTGCCAGCAGCTTAGGACGGCTGGGCGGTAGCGTTTACGAGCAGTACTTC. It encodes CASSLGRLGGSVYEQYF.

V is TRBV5-4 and J is TRBJ2-1; D gene ambiguous. The V and J ends lost 4 bases and 7 bases respectively, with 12 bases between them. The CDR3 runs to 13 residues. CDR1 is SGHNT, CDR2 YYREEE, per germline (reference sequence). The CDR3 DNA follows: TGTGCCAGCAGCCACCGGACCAGTAATGAGCAGTTCTTC. Protein product: CASSHRTSNEQFF. Variable domain in full (rest from reference TRBV5-4 and TRBJ2-1): ETGVTQSPTHLIKTRGQQVTLRCSSQSGHNTVSWYQQALGQGPQFIFQYYREEENGRGNFPPRFSGLQFPNYSSELNVNALELDDSALYLCASSHRTSNEQFFGPGTRLTVL.

This rearrangement joins TRBV28 to TRBJ2-2; 11 nucleotides align to TRBD2. V trimming: 1 base; J trimming: 5 bases; junction bases outside the gene matches: 3. The CDR3 covers 16 residues. Germline V gene data show CDR1 as MDHEN and CDR2 as SYDVKM. CDR3 sequence (DNA): TGTGCCAGCAGTTTATTACTAGCGGGAGATACCGGGGAGCTGTTTTTT. Its protein product is CASSLLLAGDTGELFF.

The chain has TRBV2 and TRBJ2-5; D is perhaps TRBD1 (6 bases). CDR1 SNHLY and CDR2 FYNNEI come from the germline V gene. The germline V and J ends were trimmed by 11 bases and 8 bases, with 18 bases remaining between them. This CDR3 has 12 amino acids. The CDR3 is CAGLDRTETQYF. CDR3 DNA: TGTGCCGGGTTGGATCGGACAGAAACCCAGTACTTC.

In its sample, this clone was seen once. This rearrangement joins TRBV4-1 to TRBJ2-7, with D uncertain. CDR1 MGHRA and CDR2 YSYEKL come from the germline V gene. V lost 0 bases and J lost 4, with 10 bases in between. The CDR3 consists of 14 residues. CDR3 sequence: CASSQDLRGYEQYF. CDR3 sequence (DNA): TGCGCCAGCAGCCAAGACTTGCGAGGATACGAGCAGTACTTC.

Regarding this clone: Other DNA sequences in this sample translate to the same CDR3. V usage is TRBV5-4 and J usage is TRBJ2-5, with D possibly TRBD2 on 5 matching bases. Germline CDR1 and CDR2: SGHNT and YYREEE (reference sequence). This CDR3 comprises 13 residues. V was shortened by 3 bases and J by 1 base, with 7 bases between the two germline ends. CDR3 region: CASSWESQETQYF. As DNA, the CDR3 is TGTGCCAGCAGCTGGGAGAGCCAAGAGACCCAGTACTTC. Variable domain in full (rest from reference TRBV5-4 and TRBJ2-5): ETGVTQSPTHLIKTRGQQVTLRCSSQSGHNTVSWYQQALGQGPQFIFQYYREEENGRGNFPPRFSGLQFPNYSSELNVNALELDDSALYLCASSWESQETQYFGPGTRLLVL.

This chain links TRBV5-8 with TRBJ2-7; D unresolved. Deletions cut 1 base from V and 5 bases from J, with 16 bases between. This CDR3 has 15 residues. Germline-derived CDR1 and CDR2 are SGHTS and YDEGEE. The CDR3 loop reads CASSLIVGSGNEQYF. Here the CDR3 DNA reads TGTGCCAGCAGCTTGATTGTGGGATCAGGAAACGAGCAGTACTTC.

This chain connects TRBV7-2 to TRBJ2-7; D unresolved. This CDR3 contains 12 residues. V gave up 5 bases and J gave up 2 bases, with 7 bases separating them. The germline V gene has CDR1 SGHTA and CDR2 FQGNSA. CDR3 nucleotides: TGTGCCAGCAGCCCGGACGCCTACGAGCAGTACTTC. As protein: CASSPDAYEQYF.

The rearrangement joins TRBV28 to TRBJ1-4, with D unresolved. The CDR3 is made up of 14 amino acids. V lost 4 bases to trimming and J lost 4 bases, with 10 bases between them. CDR1 MDHEN and CDR2 SYDVKM come from the germline V gene. CDR3 amino acids: CASSSQEINEKLFF. The CDR3, as DNA: TGTGCCAGCAGTTCCCAGGAGATTAATGAAAAACTGTTTTTT.

V gene TRBV2 combines with J gene TRBJ1-5; a possible D gene is TRBD1 (5 bases). The ends were cut back, 4 bases at V and 5 bases at J, with 12 bases in the middle. CDR3 size: 14 residues. Germline V CDR1 and CDR2: SNHLY, FYNNEI. This CDR3 reads CASSARGVDQPQHF. CDR3 nucleotides: TGTGCCAGCAGTGCGCGGGGGGTTGATCAGCCCCAGCATTTT.

The chain carries TRBV9 and TRBJ2-1, with a tentative D call TRBD2 (5 bases). The CDR3 totals 15 residues. Germline-derived CDR1 and CDR2 are SGDLS and YYNGEE. Deletions cut 0 bases from V and 3 bases from J, with 10 bases between. The CDR3 nucleotides read TGTGCCAGCAGCGTAGAAGCGGAAATCTACAATGAGCAGTTCTTC. This encodes CASSVEAEIYNEQFF.